Listed below are T cell receptor beta chains from one sample, sequenced in a study of liver allograft versus peripheral blood T cells. TCRdb analysed the reads with MiXCR anew, one entry per CDR3 protein. This sample yields around 9,000 distinct CDR3 sequences, of which around a fifth are seen a single time; about 25% belongs to the top ten. All receptors derive from a human patient who had a liver transplant. Certain T cells may be donor cells from the graft. Each CDR3 is given with its conserved first and last residue. The order of the fields is CDR3 DNA, CDR3 protein, V gene, D gene, clone size, J gene. A D gene is named only where the DNA matches it firmly. Rows give clone size only sometimes, using once, few, many, or a class for an expanded clone.

CDR3nt: TGCGCCAGCAGTGGTCTTGCTCGCCTGAACACTGAAGCTTTCTTT
CDR3aa: CASSGLARLNTEAFF
v_gene: TRBV10-1
d_gene: NA
abundance: NA
j_gene: TRBJ1-1

CDR3nt: TGTGCCAGCAGTGGACGACGGGGGATTATTCAGCCCCAGCATTTT
CDR3aa: CASSGRRGIIQPQHF
v_gene: TRBV6-1
d_gene: NA
abundance: medium-sized
j_gene: TRBJ1-5

CDR3nt: TGTGCCAGTAGCCGCCGGTCCACTGAAGCTTTCTTT
CDR3aa: CASSRRSTEAFF
v_gene: TRBV19
d_gene: NA
abundance: NA
j_gene: TRBJ1-1

CDR3nt: TGTGCCAGCAGTTACAGGGAAGTGGATCAGCCCCAGCATTTT
CDR3aa: CASSYREVDQPQHF
v_gene: TRBV6-6
d_gene: NA
abundance: many
j_gene: TRBJ1-5

CDR3nt: TGTGCCTGGGGGCCAGCCACCGGGGAGCTGTTTTTT
CDR3aa: CAWGPATGELFF
v_gene: TRBV30
d_gene: NA
abundance: many
j_gene: TRBJ2-2

CDR3nt: TGTGCCAGTAGTACCCGGGACAGGGAGGGGTATCAGCCCCAGCATTTT
CDR3aa: CASSTRDREGYQPQHF
v_gene: TRBV19
d_gene: TRBD1
abundance: few
j_gene: TRBJ1-5

CDR3nt: TGTGCCAGTAGATCCTTTCTCCGGGACAGTGAAGCTTTCTTT
CDR3aa: CASRSFLRDSEAFF
v_gene: TRBV19
d_gene: TRBD1
abundance: medium-sized
j_gene: TRBJ1-1

CDR3nt: TGTGCCAGCAGTTACTCGATTGATCAGCCCCAGCATTTT
CDR3aa: CASSYSIDQPQHF
v_gene: TRBV6-5
d_gene: NA
abundance: NA
j_gene: TRBJ1-5

CDR3nt: TGTGCCAGCAGGGGGGGCAGGGCAAGCTCTGGGGCCAACGTCCTGACTTTC
CDR3aa: CASRGGRASSGANVLTF
v_gene: TRBV27
d_gene: NA
abundance: few
j_gene: TRBJ2-6

CDR3nt: TGTGCCAGCAGCTTAGACGGACTCTGGGAAACTGAAGCTTTCTTT
CDR3aa: CASSLDGLWETEAFF
v_gene: TRBV5-4
d_gene: NA
abundance: NA
j_gene: TRBJ1-1

CDR3nt: TGTGCCAGCACCCGGGGGGGTCGCACTGAAGCTTTCTTT
CDR3aa: CASTRGGRTEAFF
v_gene: TRBV6-5
d_gene: NA
abundance: medium-sized
j_gene: TRBJ1-1

CDR3nt: TGTGCCAGCGCGACAGGGGTTAGCAATCAGCCCCAGCATTTT
CDR3aa: CASATGVSNQPQHF
v_gene: TRBV9
d_gene: TRBD1
abundance: few
j_gene: TRBJ1-5

CDR3nt: TGTGCCAGCAGCATCGACAGGGAAGGTACTGAAGCTTTCTTT
CDR3aa: CASSIDREGTEAFF
v_gene: TRBV27
d_gene: TRBD1
abundance: medium-sized
j_gene: TRBJ1-1

CDR3nt: TGTGCCAGCTCAGGGGCCACTGAAGCTTTCTTT
CDR3aa: CASSGATEAFF
v_gene: TRBV12-3/TRBV12-4
d_gene: NA
abundance: few
j_gene: TRBJ1-1

CDR3nt: TGTGCCATCAGTCCCGGGACAGCCTATGGCTACACCTTC
CDR3aa: CAISPGTAYGYTF
v_gene: TRBV5-6
d_gene: TRBD1
abundance: once
j_gene: TRBJ1-2

CDR3nt: TGTGCTAGTGGTTTGGTACAGGACATCACAGATACGCAGTATTTT
CDR3aa: CASGLVQDITDTQYF
v_gene: TRBV12-5
d_gene: NA
abundance: NA
j_gene: TRBJ2-3

CDR3nt: TGTGCCATCAGTGAGTCGGACAGGAGCTCCTACAATGAGCAGTTCTTC
CDR3aa: CAISESDRSSYNEQFF
v_gene: TRBV10-3
d_gene: TRBD1
abundance: NA
j_gene: TRBJ2-1